Included here is one TCR beta chain sequence, with context. No cognate antigen has been identified for it. Base quality data are lacking; no much larger clone is found one base away. The data derive from a study of blood T cell repertoires in COVID-19 (dated by TCRdb to the early 2020s). Turning to the overall study: Collaborator samples came from the United States, Italy and Spain and covered acute and convalescent phases of COVID-19. The repertoires were released in a freely available public database intended as a resource for research on the immune response to SARS-CoV-2. The material from the prospective study consisted of cDNA or gDNA derived from T cells, B-cell-depleted T cells, or PBMCs. Where HLA class I and class II types were available, the types were taken from metadata supplied by the sample provider, not from assay-based typing. Sample metadata almost always included a de-identified subject ID, COVID-19 status, age in years and sex. The samples were drawn from the first 160 participants of the ongoing ImmuneRACE study and from more than 1,000 subjects provided by 6 global collaborators. Deeply sampled blood TCRbeta repertoires from subjects exposed to, actively infected with, or recovered from COVID-19 were included in the dataset.

The immunoSEQ Assay, a bias-controlled multiplex PCR, was used to amplify TCRbeta CDR3 regions from genomic DNA. The original pipeline was this. The number of nucleated cells in each sample was estimated by amplification of reference gene primers within the assay. Sequence reads were collapsed and filtered to measure the absolute abundance of every unique TCRbeta CDR3 rearrangement. For each sample, productive Simpson clonality was calculated by taking the square root of Simpson's diversity index across productive rearrangements. In its TCRdb copy, this immuneACCESS table keeps in-frame sequences only and misses some clones. Where compared with another copy, unresolved V genes explain less than half of these, and the others have no known cause. V and J calls and clone size follow that table, whereas D and trimming were derived from the DNA. For this sample there are about 400,000 clones; 86% appear just once. Clones ranked in the top ten supply under 1.5% of the sample.

Findings and caveats that apply to the study as a whole: The quantity of clinical and demographic metadata differed by source and by participant and was supplied without curation.

Whole blood was collected in K2EDTA tubes by collaborating institutions according to the institutions' own protocols. For TCRbeta analysis, collaborators shipped samples in one of three forms: frozen whole blood, isolated PBMCs, or DNA extracted from either of those sample types. The TCR originated in a woman aged 25 to 39 with active or convalescent COVID-19. Specimen: peripheral blood.

The CDR3 protein sequence reads: CASSLVAVSSYNSPLHF. The nucleotides read TGTGCCAGCAGCCTCGTCGCGGTGAGCTCCTATAATTCACCCCTCCACTTT. The V and J segments used are TRBV7-9 and TRBJ1-6; the D gene remains uncertain. V is shortened by 5 bases, J by 0 bases, and the region joining them spans 14 bases. CDR1 and CDR2 were assigned from the germline V gene (reference sequence) as SEHNR and FQNEAQ. Including cysteine and phenylalanine, the CDR3 has 17 amino acids. Only the CDR3 portion is preserved as DNA: 51 bases, with reading frame beginning at the first base.